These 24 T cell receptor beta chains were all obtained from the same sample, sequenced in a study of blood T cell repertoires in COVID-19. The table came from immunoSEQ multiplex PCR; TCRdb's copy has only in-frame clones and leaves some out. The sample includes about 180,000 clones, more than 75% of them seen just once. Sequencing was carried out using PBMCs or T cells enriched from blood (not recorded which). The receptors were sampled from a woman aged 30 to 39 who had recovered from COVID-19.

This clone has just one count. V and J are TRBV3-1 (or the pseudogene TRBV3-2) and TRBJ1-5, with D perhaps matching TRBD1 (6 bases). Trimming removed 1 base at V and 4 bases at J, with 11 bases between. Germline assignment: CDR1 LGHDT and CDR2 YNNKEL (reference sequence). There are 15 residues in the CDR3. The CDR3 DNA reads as TGTGCCAGCAGCCAAGGAACAGGGCATAATCAGCCCCAGCATTTT. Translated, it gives CASSQGTGHNQPQHF.

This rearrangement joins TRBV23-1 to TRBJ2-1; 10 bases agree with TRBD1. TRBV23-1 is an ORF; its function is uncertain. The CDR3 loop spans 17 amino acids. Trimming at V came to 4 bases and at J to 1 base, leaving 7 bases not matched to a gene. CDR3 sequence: CASSPSTGGQSYNEQFF. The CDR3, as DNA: TGCGCCAGCAGTCCATCGACAGGGGGCCAATCCTACAATGAGCAGTTCTTC.

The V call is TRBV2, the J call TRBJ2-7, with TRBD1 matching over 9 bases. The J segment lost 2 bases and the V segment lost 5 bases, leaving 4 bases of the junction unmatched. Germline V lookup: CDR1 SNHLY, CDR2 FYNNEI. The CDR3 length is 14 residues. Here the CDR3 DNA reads TGTGCCAGCAGTAAAGGACAGGGGACCTACGAGCAGTACTTC. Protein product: CASSKGQGTYEQYF.

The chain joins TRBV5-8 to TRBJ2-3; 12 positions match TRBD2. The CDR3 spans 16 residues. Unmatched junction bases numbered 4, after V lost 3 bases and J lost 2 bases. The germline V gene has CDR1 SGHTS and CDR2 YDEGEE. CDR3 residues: CASSSGLAGNTDTQYF. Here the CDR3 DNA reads TGTGCCAGCAGCTCAGGACTAGCGGGAAACACAGATACGCAGTATTTT.

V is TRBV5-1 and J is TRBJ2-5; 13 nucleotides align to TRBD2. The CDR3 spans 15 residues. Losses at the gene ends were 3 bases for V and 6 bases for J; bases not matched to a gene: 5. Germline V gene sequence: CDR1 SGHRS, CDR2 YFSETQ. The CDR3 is CASSSTSGRVKTQYF. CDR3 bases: TGCGCCAGCAGCTCTACTAGCGGGAGGGTGAAGACCCAGTACTTC. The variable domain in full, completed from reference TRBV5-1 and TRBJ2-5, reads KAGVTQTPRYLIKTRGQQVTLSCSPISGHRSVSWYQQTPGQGLQFLFEYFSETQRNKGNFPGRFSGRQFSNSRSEMNVSTLELGDSALYLCASSSTSGRVKTQYFGPGTRLLVL.

CDR3 in amino acids: CASSLDSASKDTQYF. The CDR3 nucleotides read TGTGCCAGCAGCCTGGACTCAGCCTCTAAAGATACGCAGTATTTT. This chain uses TRBV4-2 with TRBJ2-3; D possibly corresponds to TRBD2 (5 bases). Trimming pared 4 bases from V and 5 bases from J, leaving 16 bases between. This CDR3 region has 15 residues. Germline values: CDR1 LGHNA, CDR2 YNFKEQ.

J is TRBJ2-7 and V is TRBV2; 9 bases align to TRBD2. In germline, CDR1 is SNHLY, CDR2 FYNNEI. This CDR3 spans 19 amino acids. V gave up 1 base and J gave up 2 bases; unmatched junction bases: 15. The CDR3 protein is CASSEGVLLAGVSTYEQYF. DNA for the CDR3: TGTGCCAGCAGTGAAGGGGTTCTACTAGCGGGCGTTTCAACCTACGAGCAGTACTTC.

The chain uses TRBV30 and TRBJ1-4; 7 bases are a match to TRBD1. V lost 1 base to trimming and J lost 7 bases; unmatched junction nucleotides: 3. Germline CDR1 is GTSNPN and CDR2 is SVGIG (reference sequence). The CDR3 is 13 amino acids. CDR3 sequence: CAWSAGGGEKLFF. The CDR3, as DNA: TGTGCCTGGAGTGCAGGGGGAGGTGAAAAACTGTTTTTT. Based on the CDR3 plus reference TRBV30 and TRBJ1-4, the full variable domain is SQTIHQWPATLVQPVGSPLSLECTVEGTSNPNLYWYRQAAGRGLQLLFYSVGIGQISSEVPQNLSASRPQDRQFILSSKKLLLSDSGFYLCAWSAGGGEKLFFGSGTQLSVL.

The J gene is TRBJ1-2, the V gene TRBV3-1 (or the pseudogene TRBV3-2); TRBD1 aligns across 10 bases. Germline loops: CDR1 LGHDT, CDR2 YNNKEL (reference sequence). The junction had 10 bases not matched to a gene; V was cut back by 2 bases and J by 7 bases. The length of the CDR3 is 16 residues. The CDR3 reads CASSQSGGTGAAGYTF. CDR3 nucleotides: TGTGCCAGCAGCCAATCTGGTGGGACAGGGGCGGCTGGCTACACCTTC.

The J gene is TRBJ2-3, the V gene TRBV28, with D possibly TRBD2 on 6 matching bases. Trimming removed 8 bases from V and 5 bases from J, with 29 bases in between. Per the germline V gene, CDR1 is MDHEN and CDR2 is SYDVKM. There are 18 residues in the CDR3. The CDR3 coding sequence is TGTGCCAGCGCCTCCAAGGGGAGAGGCGGAGGGGCCTTAGATACGCAGTATTTT. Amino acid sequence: CASASKGRGGGALDTQYF.

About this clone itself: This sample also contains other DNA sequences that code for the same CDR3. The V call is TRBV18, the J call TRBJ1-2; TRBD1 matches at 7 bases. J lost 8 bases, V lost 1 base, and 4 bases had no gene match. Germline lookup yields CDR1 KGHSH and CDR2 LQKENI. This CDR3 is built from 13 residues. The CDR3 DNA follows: TGTGCCAGCTCACCACAGGGGGCGCGCGGCTACACCTTC. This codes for CASSPQGARGYTF. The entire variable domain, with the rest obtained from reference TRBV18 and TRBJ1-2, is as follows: NAGVMQNPRHLVRRRGQEARLRCSPMKGHSHVYWYRQLPEEGLKFMVYLQKENIIDESGMPKERFSAEFPKEGPSILRIQQVVRGDSAAYFCASSPQGARGYTFGSGTRLTVV.

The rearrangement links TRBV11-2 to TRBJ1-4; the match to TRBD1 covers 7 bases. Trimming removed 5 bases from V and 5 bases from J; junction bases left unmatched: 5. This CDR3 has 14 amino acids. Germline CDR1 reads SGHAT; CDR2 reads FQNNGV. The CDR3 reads CASSQTGSNEKLFF. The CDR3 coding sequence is TGTGCCAGCAGCCAGACAGGGTCGAATGAAAAACTGTTTTTT.

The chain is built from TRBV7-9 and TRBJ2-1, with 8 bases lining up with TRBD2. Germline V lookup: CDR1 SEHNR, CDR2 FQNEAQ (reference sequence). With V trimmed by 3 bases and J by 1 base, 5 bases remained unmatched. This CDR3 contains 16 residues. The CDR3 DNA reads TGTGCCAGCAGCTTCTTGACTAGCGCTTCCTACAATGAGCAGTTCTTC. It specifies CASSFLTSASYNEQFF.

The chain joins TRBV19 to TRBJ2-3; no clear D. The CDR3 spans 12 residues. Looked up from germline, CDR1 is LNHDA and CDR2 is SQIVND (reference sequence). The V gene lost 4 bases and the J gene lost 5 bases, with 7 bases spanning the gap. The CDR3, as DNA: TGTGCCAGTAGTAACCACGGAGATACGCAGTATTTT. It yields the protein CASSNHGDTQYF.

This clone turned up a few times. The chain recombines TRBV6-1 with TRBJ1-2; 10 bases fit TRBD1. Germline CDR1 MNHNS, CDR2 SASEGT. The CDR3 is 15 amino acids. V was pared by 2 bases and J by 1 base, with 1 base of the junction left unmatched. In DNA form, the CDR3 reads TGTGCCAGCAGTGAAAGGGACAGGGGTAACTATGGCTACACCTTC. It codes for CASSERDRGNYGYTF.

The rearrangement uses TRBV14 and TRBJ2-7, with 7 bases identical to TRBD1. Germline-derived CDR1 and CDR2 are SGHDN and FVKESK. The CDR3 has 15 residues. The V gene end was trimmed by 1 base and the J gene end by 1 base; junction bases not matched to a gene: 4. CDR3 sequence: CASSQGVTGSYEQYF. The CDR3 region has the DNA TGTGCCAGCAGCCAAGGGGTGACAGGGTCCTACGAGCAGTACTTC. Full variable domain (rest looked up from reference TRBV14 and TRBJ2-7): EAGVTQFPSHSVIEKGQTVTLRCDPISGHDNLYWYRRVMGKEIKFLLHFVKESKQDESGMPNNRFLAERTGGTYSTLKVQPAELEDSGVYFCASSQGVTGSYEQYFGPGTRLTVT.

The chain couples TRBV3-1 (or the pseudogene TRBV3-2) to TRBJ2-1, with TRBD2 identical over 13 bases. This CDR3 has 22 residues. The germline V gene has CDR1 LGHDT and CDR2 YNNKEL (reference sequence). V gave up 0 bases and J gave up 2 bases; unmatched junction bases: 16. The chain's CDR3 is CASSQEGAGLAGDVGAYNEQFF. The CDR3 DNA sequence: TGTGCCAGCAGCCAAGAAGGGGCCGGACTAGCGGGAGATGTGGGGGCCTACAATGAGCAGTTCTTC.

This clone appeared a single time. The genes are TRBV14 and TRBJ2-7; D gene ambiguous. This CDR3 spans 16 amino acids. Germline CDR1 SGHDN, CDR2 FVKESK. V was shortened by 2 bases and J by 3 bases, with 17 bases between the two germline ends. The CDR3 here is CASSQFPGGRRYEQYF. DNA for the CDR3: TGTGCCAGCAGCCAATTCCCCGGTGGCAGGCGCTACGAGCAGTACTTC.

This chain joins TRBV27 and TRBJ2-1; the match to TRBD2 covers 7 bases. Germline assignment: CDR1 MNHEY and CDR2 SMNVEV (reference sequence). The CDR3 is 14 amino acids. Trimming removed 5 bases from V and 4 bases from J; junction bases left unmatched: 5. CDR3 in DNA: TGTGCCAGCAGTCCCGGACTAGTTTACAATGAGCAGTTCTTC. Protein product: CASSPGLVYNEQFF.

In nucleotides, the CDR3 is TGTGCCAGCAGCTTATACGACACCGACTCCTACGAGCAGTACTTC. Translating it yields CASSLYDTDSYEQYF. The chain couples TRBV5-5 to TRBJ2-7; no clear D gene. The V gene's germline CDR1 is SGHKS and CDR2 YYEKEE (reference sequence). V was pared by 2 bases and J by 0 bases, with 12 bases between. CDR3 size: 15 residues.

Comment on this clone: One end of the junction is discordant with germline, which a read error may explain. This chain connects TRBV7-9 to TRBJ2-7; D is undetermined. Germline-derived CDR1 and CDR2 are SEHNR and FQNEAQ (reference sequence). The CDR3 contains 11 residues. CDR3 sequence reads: CASSPSHEQYF. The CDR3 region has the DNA TGTGCCAGCAGCCCCTCCCACGAGCAGTACTTC. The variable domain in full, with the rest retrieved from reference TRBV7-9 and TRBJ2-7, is DTGVSQNPRHKITKRGQNVTFRCDPISEHNRLYWYRQTLGQGPEFLTYFQNEAQLEKSRLLSDRFSAERPKGSFSTLEIQRTEQGDSAMYLCASSPSHEQYFGPGTRLTVT.

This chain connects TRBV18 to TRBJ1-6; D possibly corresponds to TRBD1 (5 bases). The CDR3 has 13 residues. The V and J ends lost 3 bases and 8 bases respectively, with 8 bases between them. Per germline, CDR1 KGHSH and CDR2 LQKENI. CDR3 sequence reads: CASSPAGDSPLHF. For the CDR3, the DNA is TGTGCCAGCTCACCGGCGGGGGATTCACCCCTCCACTTT.

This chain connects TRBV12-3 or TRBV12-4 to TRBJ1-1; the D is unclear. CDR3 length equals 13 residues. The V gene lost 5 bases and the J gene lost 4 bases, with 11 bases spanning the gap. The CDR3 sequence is CASSRFEGTEAFF. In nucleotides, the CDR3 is TGTGCCAGCAGTAGATTTGAGGGCACTGAAGCTTTCTTT.

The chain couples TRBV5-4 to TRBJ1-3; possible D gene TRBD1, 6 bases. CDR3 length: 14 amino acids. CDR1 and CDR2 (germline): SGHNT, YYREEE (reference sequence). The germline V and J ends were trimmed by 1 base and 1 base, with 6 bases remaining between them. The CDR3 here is CASSLRGSGNTIYF. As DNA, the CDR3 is TGTGCCAGCAGCTTGAGGGGGTCTGGAAACACCATATATTTT. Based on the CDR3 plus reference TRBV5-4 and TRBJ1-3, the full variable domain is ETGVTQSPTHLIKTRGQQVTLRCSSQSGHNTVSWYQQALGQGPQFIFQYYREEENGRGNFPPRFSGLQFPNYSSELNVNALELDDSALYLCASSLRGSGNTIYFGEGSWLTVV.